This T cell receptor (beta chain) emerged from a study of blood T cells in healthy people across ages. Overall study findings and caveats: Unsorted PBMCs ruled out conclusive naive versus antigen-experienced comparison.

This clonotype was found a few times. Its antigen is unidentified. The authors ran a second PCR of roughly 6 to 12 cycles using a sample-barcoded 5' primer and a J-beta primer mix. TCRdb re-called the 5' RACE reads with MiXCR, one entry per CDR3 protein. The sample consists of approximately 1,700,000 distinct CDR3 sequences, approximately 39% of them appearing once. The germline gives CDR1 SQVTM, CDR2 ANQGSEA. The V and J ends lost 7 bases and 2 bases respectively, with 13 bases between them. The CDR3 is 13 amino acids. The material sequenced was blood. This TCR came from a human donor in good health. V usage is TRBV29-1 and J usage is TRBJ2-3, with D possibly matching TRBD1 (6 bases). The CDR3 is CSGMTGPTDTQYF. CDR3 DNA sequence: TGCAGCGGCATGACAGGCCCCACAGATACGCAGTATTTT.